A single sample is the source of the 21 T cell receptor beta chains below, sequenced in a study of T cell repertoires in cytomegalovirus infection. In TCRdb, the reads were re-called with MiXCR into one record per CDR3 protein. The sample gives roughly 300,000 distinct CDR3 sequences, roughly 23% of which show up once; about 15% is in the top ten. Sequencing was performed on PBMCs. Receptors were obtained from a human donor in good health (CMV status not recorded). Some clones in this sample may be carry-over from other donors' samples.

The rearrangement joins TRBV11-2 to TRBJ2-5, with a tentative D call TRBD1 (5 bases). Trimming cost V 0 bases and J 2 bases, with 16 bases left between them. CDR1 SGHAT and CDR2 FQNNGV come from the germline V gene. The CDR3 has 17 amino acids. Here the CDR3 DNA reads TGTGCCAGCAGCTTAGATTACAGACAGACCATTCAAGAGACCCAGTACTTC. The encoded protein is CASSLDYRQTIQETQYF.

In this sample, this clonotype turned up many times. In nucleotides, the CDR3 is TGTGCCAGCAGCCCCTTCGAGGGCGGCACTGAAGCTTTCTTT. It codes for CASSPFEGGTEAFF. This chain uses TRBV7-2 with TRBJ1-1; D is undetermined. Trimming took 5 bases from V and 4 from J, leaving 14 bases between them. Germline CDR1 reads SGHTA; CDR2 reads FQGNSA. The CDR3 is 14 amino acids.

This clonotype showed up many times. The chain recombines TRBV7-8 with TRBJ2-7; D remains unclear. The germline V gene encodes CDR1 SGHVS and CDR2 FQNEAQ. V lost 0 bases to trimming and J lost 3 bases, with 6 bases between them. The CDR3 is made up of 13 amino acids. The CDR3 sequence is CASSLAGSYEQYF. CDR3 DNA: TGTGCCAGCAGCTTAGCTGGCAGCTACGAGCAGTACTTC.

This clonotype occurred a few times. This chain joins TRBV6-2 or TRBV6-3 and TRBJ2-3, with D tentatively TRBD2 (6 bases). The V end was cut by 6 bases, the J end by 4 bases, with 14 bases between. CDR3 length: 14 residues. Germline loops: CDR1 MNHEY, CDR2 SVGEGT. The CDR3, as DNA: TGTGCCAGCAGACCCGCGGGGATACCAGATACGCAGTATTTT. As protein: CASRPAGIPDTQYF.

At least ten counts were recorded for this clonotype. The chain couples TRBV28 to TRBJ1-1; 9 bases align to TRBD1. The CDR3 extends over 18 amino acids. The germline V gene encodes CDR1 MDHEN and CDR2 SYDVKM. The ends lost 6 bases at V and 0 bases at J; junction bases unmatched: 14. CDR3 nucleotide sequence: TGTGCCAGCAGCCCCCCAACCGGGACAGGGACCATGAACACTGAAGCTTTCTTT. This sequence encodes CASSPPTGTGTMNTEAFF.

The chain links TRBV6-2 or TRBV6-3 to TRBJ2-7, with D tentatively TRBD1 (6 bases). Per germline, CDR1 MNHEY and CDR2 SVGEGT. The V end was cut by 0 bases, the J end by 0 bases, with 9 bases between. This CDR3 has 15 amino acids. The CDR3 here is CASSYSGTYSYEQYF. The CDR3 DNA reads TGTGCCAGCAGTTACTCTGGGACATACTCCTACGAGCAGTACTTC.

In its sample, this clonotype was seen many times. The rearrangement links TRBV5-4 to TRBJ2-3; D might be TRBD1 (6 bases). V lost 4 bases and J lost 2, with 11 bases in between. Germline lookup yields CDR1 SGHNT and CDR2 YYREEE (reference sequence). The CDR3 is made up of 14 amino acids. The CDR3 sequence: CASSKGQSTDTQYF. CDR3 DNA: TGTGCCAGCAGCAAAGGACAGTCCACAGATACGCAGTATTTT.

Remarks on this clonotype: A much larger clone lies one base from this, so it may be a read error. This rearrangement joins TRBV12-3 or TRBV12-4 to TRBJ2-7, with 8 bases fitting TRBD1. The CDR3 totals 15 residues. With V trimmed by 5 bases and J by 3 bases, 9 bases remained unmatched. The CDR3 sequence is CASSPYLTGDYEQYV. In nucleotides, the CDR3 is TGTGCCAGCAGTCCCTACTTGACAGGGGACTACGAGCAGTACGTC.

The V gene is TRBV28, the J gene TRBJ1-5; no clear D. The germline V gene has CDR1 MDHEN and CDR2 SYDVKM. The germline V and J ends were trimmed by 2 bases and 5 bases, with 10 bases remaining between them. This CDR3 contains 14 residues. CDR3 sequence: CASSLTAGYQPQHF. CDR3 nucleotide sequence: TGTGCCAGCAGTTTAACTGCCGGCTATCAGCCCCAGCATTTT.

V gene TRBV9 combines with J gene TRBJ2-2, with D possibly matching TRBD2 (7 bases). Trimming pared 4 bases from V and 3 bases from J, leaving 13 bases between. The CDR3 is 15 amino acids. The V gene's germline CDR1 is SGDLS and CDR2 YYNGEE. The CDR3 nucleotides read TGTGCCAGCAGCCCCCGAGGGGGGGACACCGGGGAGCTGTTTTTT. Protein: CASSPRGGDTGELFF.

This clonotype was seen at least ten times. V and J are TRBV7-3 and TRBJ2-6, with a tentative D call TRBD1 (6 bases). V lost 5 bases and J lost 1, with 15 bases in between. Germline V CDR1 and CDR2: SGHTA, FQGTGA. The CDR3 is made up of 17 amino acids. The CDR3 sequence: CASSATGFLSGANVLTF. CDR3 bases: TGTGCCAGCAGCGCTACAGGGTTCCTATCTGGGGCCAACGTCCTGACTTTC.

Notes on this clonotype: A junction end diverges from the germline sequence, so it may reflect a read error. DNA of the CDR3: TGTGCCAGTAGTATAATCCCAGCGGGGGCCGTTGACTTC. Amino acids: CASSIIPAGAVDF. This chain links TRBV19 with TRBJ2-1; 8 positions agree with TRBD2. CDR1 is LNHDA, CDR2 SQIVND, per germline (reference sequence). The CDR3 loop spans 13 amino acids. Looking up the rest from reference TRBV19 and TRBJ2-1 gives the full variable domain: DGGITQSPKYLFRKEGQNVTLSCEQNLNHDAMYWYRQDPGQGLRLIYYSQIVNDFQKGDIAEGYSVSREKKESFPLTVTSAQKNPTAFYLCASSIIPAGAVDFGPGTRLTVL.

In nucleotides, the CDR3 is TGTGCCAGTAGTATAGAGTGGCCCGTTGTTGACAATCAGCCCCAGCATTTT. It translates to CASSIEWPVVDNQPQHF. The chain links TRBV19 to TRBJ1-5; D ambiguous. CDR3 length: 17 residues. V lost 0 bases, J lost 3 bases, and 15 bases lay in between. The germline gives CDR1 LNHDA, CDR2 SQIVND (reference sequence).

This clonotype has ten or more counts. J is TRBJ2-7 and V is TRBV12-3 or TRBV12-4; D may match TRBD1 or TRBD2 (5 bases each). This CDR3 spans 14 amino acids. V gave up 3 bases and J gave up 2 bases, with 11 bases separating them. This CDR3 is CASSLGDRPYEQYF. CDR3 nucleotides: TGTGCCAGCAGTTTGGGGGACCGGCCCTACGAGCAGTACTTC.

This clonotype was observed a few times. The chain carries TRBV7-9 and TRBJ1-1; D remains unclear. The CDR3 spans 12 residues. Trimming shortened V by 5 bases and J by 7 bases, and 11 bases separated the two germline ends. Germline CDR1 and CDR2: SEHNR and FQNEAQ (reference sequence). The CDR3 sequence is CASSLKQFEAFF. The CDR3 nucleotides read TGTGCCAGCAGCCTCAAACAGTTTGAAGCTTTCTTT.

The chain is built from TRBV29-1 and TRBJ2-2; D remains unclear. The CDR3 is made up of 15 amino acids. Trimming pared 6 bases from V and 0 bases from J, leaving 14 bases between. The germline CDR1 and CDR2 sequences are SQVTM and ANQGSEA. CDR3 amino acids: CSVARRGTNTGELFF. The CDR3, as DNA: TGCAGCGTGGCAAGAAGAGGAACGAACACCGGGGAGCTGTTTTTT.

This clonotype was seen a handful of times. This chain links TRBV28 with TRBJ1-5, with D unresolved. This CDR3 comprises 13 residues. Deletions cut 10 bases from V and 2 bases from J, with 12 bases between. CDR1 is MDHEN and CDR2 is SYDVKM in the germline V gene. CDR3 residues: CATKVIGNQPQHF. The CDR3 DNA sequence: TGTGCCACCAAGGTTATTGGCAATCAGCCCCAGCATTTT. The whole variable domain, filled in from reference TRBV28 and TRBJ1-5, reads DVKVTQSSRYLVKRTGEKVFLECVQDMDHENMFWYRQDPGLGLRLIYFSYDVKMKEKGDIPEGYSVSREKKERFSLILESASTNQTSMYLCATKVIGNQPQHFGDGTRLSIL.

In DNA, the CDR3 is TGTGCCAGCACCCGGACAGAGTATAGCAATCAGCCCCAGCATTTT. Translating it yields CASTRTEYSNQPQHF. V and J are TRBV6-2 or TRBV6-3 and TRBJ1-5; possible D gene TRBD1, 6 bases. This CDR3 contains 15 residues. Between the trimmed V and J ends, which lost 7 bases and 0 bases, there was a span of 13 bases. Per the germline V gene, CDR1 is MNHEY and CDR2 is SVGEGT.

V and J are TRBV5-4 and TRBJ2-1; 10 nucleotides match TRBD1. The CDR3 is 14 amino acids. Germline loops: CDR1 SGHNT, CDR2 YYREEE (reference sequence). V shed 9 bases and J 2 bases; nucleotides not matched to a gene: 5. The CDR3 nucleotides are TGTGCCATCCAGACAGGGGGCACCTACAATGAGCAGTTCTTC. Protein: CAIQTGGTYNEQFF.

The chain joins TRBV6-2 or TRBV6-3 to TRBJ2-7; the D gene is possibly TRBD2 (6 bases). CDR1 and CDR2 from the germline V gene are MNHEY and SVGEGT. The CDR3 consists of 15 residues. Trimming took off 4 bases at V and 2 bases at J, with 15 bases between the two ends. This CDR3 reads CASSSNRDWTYEQYF. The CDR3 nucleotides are TGTGCCAGCAGTTCGAACCGGGACTGGACCTACGAGCAGTACTTC.

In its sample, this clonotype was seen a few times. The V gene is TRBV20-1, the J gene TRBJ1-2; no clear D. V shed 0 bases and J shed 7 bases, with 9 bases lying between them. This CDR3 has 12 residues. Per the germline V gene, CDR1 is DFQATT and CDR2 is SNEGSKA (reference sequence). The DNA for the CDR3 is TGCAGTGCTAGAGACGGTCTCTCTGGCTACACCTTC. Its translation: CSARDGLSGYTF.